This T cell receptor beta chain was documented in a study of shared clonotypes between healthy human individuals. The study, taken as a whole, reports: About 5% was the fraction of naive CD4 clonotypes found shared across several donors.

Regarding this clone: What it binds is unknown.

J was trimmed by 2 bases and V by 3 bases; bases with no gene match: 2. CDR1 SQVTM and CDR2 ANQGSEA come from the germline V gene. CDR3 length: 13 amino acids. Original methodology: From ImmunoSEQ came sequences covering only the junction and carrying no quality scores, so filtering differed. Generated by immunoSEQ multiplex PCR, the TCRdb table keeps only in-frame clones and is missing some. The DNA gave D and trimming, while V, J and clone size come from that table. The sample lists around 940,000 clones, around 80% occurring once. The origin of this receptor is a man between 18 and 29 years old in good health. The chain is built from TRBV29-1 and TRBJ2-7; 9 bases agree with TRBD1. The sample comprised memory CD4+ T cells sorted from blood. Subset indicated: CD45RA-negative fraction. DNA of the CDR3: TGCAGCGTTGAGGGACAGGGAGCCTACGAGCAGTACTTC. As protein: CSVEGQGAYEQYF.